This T cell receptor (beta chain) comes out of a study of low-dose radiotherapy and immunotherapy resistance in tumors. Study at large: Treatment consisted of nivolumab 240 mg every two weeks and ipilimumab 1 mg/kg every six weeks, given intravenously to patients.

This clonotype was recorded at least ten times. Alpha- and beta-chain coverage of first-strand cDNA came from TRAV- and TRBV-specific primers. A roughly 20-cycle PCR with a constant-region primer and V-primer adapter amplified TCRs. TCRdb re-derived calls from the reads in MiXCR, one entry per CDR3 protein. Of approximately 91,000 distinct CDR3 sequences listed, less than 25% are singletons. CDR3 size: 14 residues. Germline V gene data show CDR1 as SGHTA and CDR2 as FQGTGA. V was cut by 3 bases and J by 7 bases, with 12 bases left in between. Specified time point: after trial treatment. As to treatment: LDRT plus nivolumab, ipilimumab, low-dose cyclophosphamide and aspirin (RACIN trial).

This sequence originates from a female donor with ovarian cancer. V and J are TRBV7-3 and TRBJ2-2, with D unclear. Here the sequenced sample was PBMCs, taken after low-dose radiotherapy plus immunotherapy. CDR3 protein: CASSLNGRVGELFF. CDR3 sequence (DNA): TGTGCCAGCAGCTTGAATGGACGAGTCGGGGAGCTGTTTTTT.